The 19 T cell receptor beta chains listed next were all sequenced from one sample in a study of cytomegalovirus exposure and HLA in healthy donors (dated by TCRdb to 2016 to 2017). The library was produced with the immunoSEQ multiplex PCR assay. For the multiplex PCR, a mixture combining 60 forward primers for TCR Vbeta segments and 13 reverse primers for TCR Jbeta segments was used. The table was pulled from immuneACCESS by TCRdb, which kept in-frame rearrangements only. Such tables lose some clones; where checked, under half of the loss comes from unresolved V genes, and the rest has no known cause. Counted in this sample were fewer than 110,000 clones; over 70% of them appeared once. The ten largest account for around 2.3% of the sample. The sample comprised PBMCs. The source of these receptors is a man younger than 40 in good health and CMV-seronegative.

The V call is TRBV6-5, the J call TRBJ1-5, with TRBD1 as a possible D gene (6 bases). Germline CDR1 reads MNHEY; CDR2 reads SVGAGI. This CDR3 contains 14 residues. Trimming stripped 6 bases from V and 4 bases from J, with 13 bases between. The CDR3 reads CASRDSLGNQPQHF. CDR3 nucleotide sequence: TGTGCCAGCAGGGACAGTCTCGGGAATCAGCCCCAGCATTTT.

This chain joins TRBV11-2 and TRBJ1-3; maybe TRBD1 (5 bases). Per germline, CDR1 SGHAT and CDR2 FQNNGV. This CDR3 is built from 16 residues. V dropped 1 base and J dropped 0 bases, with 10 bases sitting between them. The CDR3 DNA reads TGTGCCAGCAGCTTAGTCGGGGGAAGCTCTGGAAACACCATATATTTT. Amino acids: CASSLVGGSSGNTIYF. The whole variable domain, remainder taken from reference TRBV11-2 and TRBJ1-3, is EAGVAQSPRYKIIEKRQSVAFWCNPISGHATLYWYQQILGQGPKLLIQFQNNGVVDDSQLPKDRFSAERLKGVDSTLKIQPAKLEDSAVYLCASSLVGGSSGNTIYFGEGSWLTVV.

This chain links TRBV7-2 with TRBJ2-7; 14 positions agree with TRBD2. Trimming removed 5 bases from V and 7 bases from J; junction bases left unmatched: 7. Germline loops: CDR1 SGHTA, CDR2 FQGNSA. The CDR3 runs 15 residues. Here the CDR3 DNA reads TGTGCCAGCAGCCCCGGACTAGCGGGAGGACAAGAGCAGTACTTC. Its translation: CASSPGLAGGQEQYF.

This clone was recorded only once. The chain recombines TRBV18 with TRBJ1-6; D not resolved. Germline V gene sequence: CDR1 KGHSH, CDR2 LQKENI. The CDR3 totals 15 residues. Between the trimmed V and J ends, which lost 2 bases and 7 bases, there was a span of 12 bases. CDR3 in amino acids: CASSPSGYGNSPLHF. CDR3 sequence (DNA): TGTGCCAGCTCACCATCGGGATATGGCAATTCACCCCTCCACTTT.

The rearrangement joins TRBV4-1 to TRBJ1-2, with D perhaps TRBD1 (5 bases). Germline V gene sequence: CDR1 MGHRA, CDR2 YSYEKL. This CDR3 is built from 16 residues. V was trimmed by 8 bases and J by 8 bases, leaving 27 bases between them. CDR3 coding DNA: TGCGCCAGCCCCATGATGACCCCCTCAGGGAATGGGGGCTACACCTTC. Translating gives CASPMMTPSGNGGYTF.

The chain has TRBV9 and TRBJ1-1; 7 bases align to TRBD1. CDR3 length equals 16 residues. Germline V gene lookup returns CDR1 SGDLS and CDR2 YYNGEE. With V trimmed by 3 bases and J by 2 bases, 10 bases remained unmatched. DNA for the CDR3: TGTGCCAGCAGCGCTGCCGGGACAGAATTCAACACTGAAGCTTTCTTT. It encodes CASSAAGTEFNTEAFF. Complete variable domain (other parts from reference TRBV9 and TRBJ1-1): DSGVTQTPKHLITATGQRVTLRCSPRSGDLSVYWYQQSLDQGLQFLIQYYNGEERAKGNILERFSAQQFPDLHSELNLSSLELGDSALYFCASSAAGTEFNTEAFFGQGTRLTVV.

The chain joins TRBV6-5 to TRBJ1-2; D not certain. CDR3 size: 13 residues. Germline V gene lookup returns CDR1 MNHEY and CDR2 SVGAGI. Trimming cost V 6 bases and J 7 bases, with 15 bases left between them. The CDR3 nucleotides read TGTGCCAGCAGCTTCAGCGGGTCTCCTGGCTACACCTTC. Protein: CASSFSGSPGYTF.

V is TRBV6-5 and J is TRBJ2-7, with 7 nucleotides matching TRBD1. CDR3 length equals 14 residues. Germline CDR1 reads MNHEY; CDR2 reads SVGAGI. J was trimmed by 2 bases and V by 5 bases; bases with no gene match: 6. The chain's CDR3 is CASSGQDWAYEQYF. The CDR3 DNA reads TGTGCCAGCAGTGGACAGGACTGGGCCTACGAGCAGTACTTC.

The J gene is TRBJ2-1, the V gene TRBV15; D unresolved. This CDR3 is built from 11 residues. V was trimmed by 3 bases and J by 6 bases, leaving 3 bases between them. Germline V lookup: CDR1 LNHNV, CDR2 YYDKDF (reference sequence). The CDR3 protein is CATSSINEQFF. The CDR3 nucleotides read TGTGCCACCAGCAGTATCAATGAGCAGTTCTTC.

The CDR3 here is CASRGWTGGNTEAFF. For the CDR3, the DNA is TGCGCCAGCAGAGGCTGGACAGGGGGAAACACTGAAGCTTTCTTT. This chain joins TRBV4-1 and TRBJ1-1, with 10 bases that match TRBD1. Germline lookup yields CDR1 MGHRA and CDR2 YSYEKL. V lost 6 bases, J lost 2 bases, and 6 bases stayed unmatched. There are 15 residues in the CDR3.

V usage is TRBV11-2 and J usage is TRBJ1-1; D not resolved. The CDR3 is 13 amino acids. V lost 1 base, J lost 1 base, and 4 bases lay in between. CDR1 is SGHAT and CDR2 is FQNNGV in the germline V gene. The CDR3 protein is CASSLGGNTEAFF. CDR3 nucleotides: TGTGCCAGCAGCTTAGGCGGGAACACTGAAGCTTTCTTT.

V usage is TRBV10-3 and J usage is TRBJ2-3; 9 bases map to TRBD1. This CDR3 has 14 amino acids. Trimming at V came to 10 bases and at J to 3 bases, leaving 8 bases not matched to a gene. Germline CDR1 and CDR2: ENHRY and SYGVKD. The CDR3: CATRDRERTDTQYF. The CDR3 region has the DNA TGTGCCACCCGGGACAGGGAAAGGACAGATACGCAGTATTTT.

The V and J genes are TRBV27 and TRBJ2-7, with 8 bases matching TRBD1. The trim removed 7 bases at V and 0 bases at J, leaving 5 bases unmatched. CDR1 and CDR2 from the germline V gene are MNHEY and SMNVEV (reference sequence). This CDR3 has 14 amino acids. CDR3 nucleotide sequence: TGTGCCAGCACCACGGACAGGGCCTCCTACGAGCAGTACTTC. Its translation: CASTTDRASYEQYF.

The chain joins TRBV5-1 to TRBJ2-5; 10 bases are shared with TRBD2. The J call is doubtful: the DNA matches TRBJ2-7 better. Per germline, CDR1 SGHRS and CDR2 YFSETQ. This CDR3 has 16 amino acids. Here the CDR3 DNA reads TGCGCCAGCAGCCTACAATTGACTAGCGGGCGGGACGAGCAGTACTTC. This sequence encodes CASSLQLTSGRDEQYF.

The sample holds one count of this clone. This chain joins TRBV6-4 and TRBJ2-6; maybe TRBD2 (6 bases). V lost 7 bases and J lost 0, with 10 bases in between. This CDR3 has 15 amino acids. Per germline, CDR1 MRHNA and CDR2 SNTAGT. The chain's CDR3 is CASTPGSSGANVLTF. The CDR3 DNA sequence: TGTGCCAGCACCCCCGGGAGCTCTGGGGCCAACGTCCTGACTTTC.

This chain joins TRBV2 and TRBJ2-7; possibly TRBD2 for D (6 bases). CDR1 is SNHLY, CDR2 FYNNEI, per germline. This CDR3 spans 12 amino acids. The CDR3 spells CAGGRDAYEQYF. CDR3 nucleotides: TGTGCGGGAGGCCGGGATGCATACGAGCAGTACTTC.

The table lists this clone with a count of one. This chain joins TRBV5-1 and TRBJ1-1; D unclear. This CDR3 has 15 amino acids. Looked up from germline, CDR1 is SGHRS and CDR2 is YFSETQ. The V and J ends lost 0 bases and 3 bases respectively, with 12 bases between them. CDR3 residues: CASSLVLAVDTEAFF. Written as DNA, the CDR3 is TGCGCCAGCAGCTTGGTTCTGGCTGTGGACACTGAAGCTTTCTTT.

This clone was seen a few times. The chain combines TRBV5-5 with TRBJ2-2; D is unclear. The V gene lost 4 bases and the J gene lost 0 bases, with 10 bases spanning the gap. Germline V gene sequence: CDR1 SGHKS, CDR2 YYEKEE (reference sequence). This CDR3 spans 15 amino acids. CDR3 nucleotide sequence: TGTGCCAGCAGCCTCTCCGGGTCGAACACCGGGGAGCTGTTTTTT. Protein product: CASSLSGSNTGELFF.

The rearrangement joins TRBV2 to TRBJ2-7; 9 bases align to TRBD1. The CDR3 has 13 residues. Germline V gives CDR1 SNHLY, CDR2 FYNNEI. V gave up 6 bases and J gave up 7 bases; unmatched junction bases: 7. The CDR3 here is CASRLQGAGEQYF. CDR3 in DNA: TGTGCCAGCAGACTACAGGGGGCAGGGGAGCAGTACTTC.